These 26 T cell receptor beta chains originate from one sample sequenced in a study of siplizumab effects on memory and regulatory T cells. Assay: immunoSEQ multiplex PCR; the TCRdb copy retains only in-frame clones and omits some. The sample carries 100,000 or so clones, 75% to 95% recorded once. Sequenced sample: CD4+ T cells sorted from blood. The receptors were gathered from a human donor in good health. Some clones in this sample may be carry-over from other donors' samples.

The V and J genes are TRBV30 and TRBJ1-5; tentatively, D is TRBD1 (5 bases). The germline gives CDR1 GTSNPN, CDR2 SVGIG (reference sequence). The V gene lost 4 bases and the J gene lost 5 bases, with 12 bases spanning the gap. The CDR3 contains 13 residues. CDR3 sequence: CAWNGRGDQPQHF. CDR3 DNA: TGTGCCTGGAATGGTAGGGGAGATCAGCCCCAGCATTTT.

The chain couples TRBV2 to TRBJ1-5; D ambiguous. The CDR3 spans 14 residues. Trimming removed 2 bases at V and 9 bases at J, with 14 bases between. Germline values: CDR1 SNHLY, CDR2 FYNNEI. CDR3 DNA sequence: TGTGCCAGCAGTGAAAGGAGGGAGGGTATGCCCCAGCATTTT. Translated: CASSERREGMPQHF.

The chain carries TRBV18 and TRBJ2-6; possibly TRBD1 or TRBD2 for D (5 bases each). This CDR3 has 16 residues. Germline CDR1 and CDR2: KGHSH and LQKENI. The germline V and J ends were trimmed by 3 bases and 4 bases, with 13 bases remaining between them. CDR3 sequence: CASSPRGREGANVLTF. Here the CDR3 DNA reads TGTGCCAGCTCACCGAGGGGTCGCGAGGGGGCCAACGTCCTGACTTTC. The full variable domain, completed using reference TRBV18 and TRBJ2-6, is NAGVMQNPRHLVRRRGQEARLRCSPMKGHSHVYWYRQLPEEGLKFMVYLQKENIIDESGMPKERFSAEFPKEGPSILRIQQVVRGDSAAYFCASSPRGREGANVLTFGAGSRLTVL.

The V and J genes are TRBV5-1 and TRBJ1-4; D possibly corresponds to TRBD1 (5 bases). V lost 2 bases and J lost 7, with 12 bases in between. The CDR3 has 14 residues. Germline V gene data show CDR1 as SGHRS and CDR2 as YFSETQ. The DNA for the CDR3 is TGCGCCAGCAGCTTTTCGCAGGGCGGTGAAAAACTGTTTTTT. Translation gives CASSFSQGGEKLFF.

In this sample, this clone turned up a few times. The chain is built from TRBV19 and TRBJ1-1; no reliable D call. CDR3 size: 13 residues. V was clipped by 5 bases and J by 4 bases, with 11 bases between them. The germline V gene encodes CDR1 LNHDA and CDR2 SQIVND (reference sequence). The CDR3 nucleotides are TGTGCCAGTAGTGGGAGCGGGTTCACTGAAGCTTTCTTT. Its translation: CASSGSGFTEAFF.

The genes are TRBV19 and TRBJ1-1; tentative D call: TRBD1 (6 bases). V lost 6 bases and J 4 bases, leaving 12 bases between the germline ends. In germline, CDR1 is LNHDA, CDR2 SQIVND (reference sequence). The CDR3 is 13 residues long. CDR3 nucleotides: TGTGCCAGTAGCCTAACAGGGCCCACTGAAGCTTTCTTT. Its protein product is CASSLTGPTEAFF.

The chain combines TRBV9 with TRBJ2-3; 9 bases fit TRBD1. The ends lost 0 bases at V and 3 bases at J; junction bases unmatched: 5. Germline V gene sequence: CDR1 SGDLS, CDR2 YYNGEE. The CDR3 spans 16 residues. In DNA, the CDR3 is TGTGCCAGCAGCGTAGGATCGACAGGGGGGACAGATACGCAGTATTTT. Translating gives CASSVGSTGGTDTQYF.

The genes are TRBV7-9 and TRBJ1-6, with D maybe TRBD1 (6 bases). Germline V gives CDR1 SEHNR, CDR2 FQNEAQ (reference sequence). Trimming took off 5 bases at V and 7 bases at J, with 12 bases between the two ends. The CDR3 loop spans 14 amino acids. The CDR3 loop is CASSGGGGNSPLHF. As DNA, the CDR3 is TGTGCCAGCAGCGGAGGGGGAGGGAATTCACCCCTCCACTTT.

The V call is TRBV9, the J call TRBJ2-1, with 8 bases matching TRBD1. The CDR3 consists of 15 residues. After removal of 2 bases from V and 4 bases from J, the junction contained 5 bases not matched to a gene. Germline CDR1 is SGDLS and CDR2 is YYNGEE. The CDR3 region is CASSVGQGKYNEQFF. Written as DNA, the CDR3 is TGTGCCAGCAGCGTTGGACAGGGCAAGTACAATGAGCAGTTCTTC.

This chain links TRBV6-5 with TRBJ1-1; D is undetermined. The CDR3 is made up of 13 amino acids. From germline, CDR1 is MNHEY and CDR2 SVGAGI. Trimming removed 0 bases at V and 4 bases at J, with 6 bases between. The CDR3 protein is CASSYSSITEAFF. The CDR3 DNA reads TGTGCCAGCAGTTACTCCTCCATCACTGAAGCTTTCTTT.

The rearrangement links TRBV6-6 to TRBJ2-7, with TRBD1 matching 10 bases. J was trimmed by 3 bases and V by 8 bases; bases with no gene match: 10. This CDR3 comprises 15 residues. CDR1 MNHNY and CDR2 SVGAGI come from the germline V gene (reference sequence). CDR3 DNA sequence: TGTGCCAGCGCGTATTTCCGGGACAGGGGCTACGAGCAGTACTTC. Translation gives CASAYFRDRGYEQYF.

V usage is TRBV27 and J usage is TRBJ2-2; D perhaps matches TRBD1 (5 bases). CDR1 MNHEY and CDR2 SMNVEV come from the germline V gene (reference sequence). V lost 4 bases, J lost 4 bases, and 13 bases lay in between. The CDR3 runs 15 residues. DNA for the CDR3: TGTGCCAGCAGTTCCTGGCAGGGAATCACCGGGGAGCTGTTTTTT. Protein sequence: CASSSWQGITGELFF.

The gene calls are TRBV7-3 and TRBJ2-3; 7 positions agree with TRBD2. Trimming took 5 bases from V and 1 from J; bases not matched to a gene: 6. CDR3 length: 15 amino acids. Germline V gene sequence: CDR1 SGHTA, CDR2 FQGTGA. CDR3 DNA: TGTGCCAGCAGCCCCAAGCGGGAACGCACAGATACGCAGTATTTT. Encoded protein: CASSPKRERTDTQYF.

This clone was counted a single time. This chain uses TRBV2 with TRBJ1-2; a weak D match, TRBD1 (5 bases). The germline V gene has CDR1 SNHLY and CDR2 FYNNEI. The germline V and J ends were trimmed by 5 bases and 0 bases, with 10 bases remaining between them. The CDR3 has 14 amino acids. The CDR3 DNA is TGTGCCAGCAGTCCGGGGGGAACTAACTATGGCTACACCTTC. It codes for CASSPGGTNYGYTF.

In regard to this clone: At one end the junction does not follow the germline gene, possibly because of a read error. The chain links TRBV5-4 to TRBJ2-1; unclear D gene. CDR1 and CDR2 (germline): SGHNT, YYREEE (reference sequence). This CDR3 is built from 14 residues. CDR3 sequence reads: CASSLPGDATDIVF. The CDR3 DNA sequence: TGTGCCAGCAGCTTGCCCGGAGACGCGACGGATATAGTCTTC.

V usage is TRBV5-1 and J usage is TRBJ2-1; D unclear. V lost 2 bases and J 14 bases, leaving 23 bases between the germline ends. Per germline, CDR1 SGHRS and CDR2 YFSETQ. The CDR3 totals 15 residues. As DNA, the CDR3 is TGCGCCAGCAGCTTCCGCACCGGCATCGACCCCCGTGAGTTCTTC. Protein sequence: CASSFRTGIDPREFF.

This rearrangement joins TRBV13 to TRBJ2-5; D not certain. The CDR3 consists of 17 residues. Germline V gene sequence: CDR1 PRHDT, CDR2 FYEKMQ (reference sequence). V shed 3 bases and J shed 0 bases, with 17 bases lying between them. The CDR3 reads CASSFMSKTLYQETQYF. The DNA for the CDR3 is TGTGCCAGCAGCTTTATGAGTAAGACTCTGTACCAAGAGACCCAGTACTTC.

V and J are TRBV12-5 and TRBJ2-7, with 7 bases fitting TRBD2. Germline-derived CDR1 and CDR2 are LGHNT and FRNRAP. This CDR3 region has 15 residues. Germline trimming cut 1 base from V and 2 bases from J; bases unmatched to any gene: 5. For the CDR3, the DNA is TGTGCTAGTGGTTTGGGGGCAGGGAGGGCCTACGAGCAGTACTTC. Its translation: CASGLGAGRAYEQYF.

This clone was counted a single time. The chain uses TRBV6-5 and TRBJ2-1, with 8 bases identical to TRBD2. From germline, CDR1 is MNHEY and CDR2 SVGAGI. Trimming removed 4 bases from V and 3 bases from J; junction bases left unmatched: 5. CDR3 length: 15 amino acids. The CDR3 region has the DNA TGTGCCAGCAGTTTATCGGGAGGGATCTACAATGAGCAGTTCTTC. Amino acids: CASSLSGGIYNEQFF.

The chain couples TRBV27 to TRBJ2-5; TRBD2 agrees at 10 bases. Germline V gives CDR1 MNHEY, CDR2 SMNVEV (reference sequence). CDR3 length: 17 residues. The V and J ends lost 4 bases and 0 bases, in that order; junction bases with no gene match: 8. CDR3 residues: CASSSTLAGGYQETQYF. CDR3 nucleotide sequence: TGTGCCAGCAGTTCGACTTTAGCGGGAGGATACCAAGAGACCCAGTACTTC.

The J gene is TRBJ2-5, the V gene TRBV6-4, with D perhaps TRBD1 (5 bases). This CDR3 region has 13 residues. Germline assignment: CDR1 MRHNA and CDR2 SNTAGT. The V gene lost 9 bases and the J gene lost 4 bases, with 15 bases spanning the gap. In DNA, the CDR3 is TGTGCCAGGACAAACACAGGACGAGAGACCCAGTACTTC. This gives the protein CARTNTGRETQYF.

The chain combines TRBV2 with TRBJ2-1; no reliable D call. V was pared by 6 bases and J by 10 bases, with 19 bases between. The CDR3 length is 14 residues. Per germline, CDR1 SNHLY and CDR2 FYNNEI. The chain's CDR3 is CASSASGPLGEQFF. CDR3 nucleotides: TGTGCCAGCAGCGCCAGTGGTCCCCTCGGCGAGCAGTTCTTC.

The chain employs TRBV14 and TRBJ2-7; 11 positions agree with TRBD1. This CDR3 is built from 14 residues. V lost 4 bases and J lost 3; bases outside the gene matches: 2. Germline V gene sequence: CDR1 SGHDN, CDR2 FVKESK. Written as DNA, the CDR3 is TGTGCCAGCAGCCCGGACAGGGGGCTCTACGAGCAGTACTTC. It yields the protein CASSPDRGLYEQYF. The variable domain in full, with the rest retrieved from reference TRBV14 and TRBJ2-7, is EAGVTQFPSHSVIEKGQTVTLRCDPISGHDNLYWYRRVMGKEIKFLLHFVKESKQDESGMPNNRFLAERTGGTYSTLKVQPAELEDSGVYFCASSPDRGLYEQYFGPGTRLTVT.

The V and J genes are TRBV7-3 and TRBJ2-1; no clear D gene. With 3 bases removed from V and 8 bases from J, the gap between germline ends came to 14 bases. Germline lookup yields CDR1 SGHTA and CDR2 FQGTGA. The CDR3 contains 14 residues. The CDR3 DNA reads TGTGCCAGCAGCTTTTCTAACAGCGTCCATGAGCAGTTCTTC. Protein product: CASSFSNSVHEQFF.

The rearrangement joins TRBV9 to TRBJ2-2; tentative D call: TRBD1 (6 bases). The V end lost 3 bases, the J end lost 8 bases, and 17 bases lay between the germline ends. Germline CDR1 and CDR2: SGDLS and YYNGEE. CDR3 length equals 15 residues. The CDR3: CASSAYRDSPGELFF. The CDR3 DNA reads as TGTGCCAGCAGCGCATACAGGGATTCACCGGGGGAGCTGTTTTTT.

The chain carries TRBV19 and TRBJ2-2, with a weak D call TRBD1 (6 bases). The CDR3 has 15 residues. Trimming left V 8 bases short and J 6 bases short, with 19 bases between. CDR1 LNHDA and CDR2 SQIVND come from the germline V gene (reference sequence). CDR3 in DNA: TGTGCCAGTCAGGACAGCCCTTCGATGTCCGGGGAGCTGTTTTTT. Its protein is CASQDSPSMSGELFF.